This TCR beta chain stems from a study of shared clonotypes between healthy human individuals. CDR3 size: 17 residues. Germline V gives CDR1 MNHEY, CDR2 SMNVEV (reference sequence). V trimming: 3 bases; J trimming: 8 bases; junction bases outside the gene matches: 16. TCRdb's copy holds only in-frame clones and misses some; the assay was immunoSEQ multiplex PCR. Of around 650,000 clones in the sample, 95% to 96% were seen once. The naive CD8 population came from CD45RO-negative cells selected for CCR7, without terminally differentiated effector memory CD45RA+ cells. This chain joins TRBV27 and TRBJ2-7, with 10 bases fitting TRBD1. This TCR was recovered from a woman under 40 in good health. Sequencing was carried out using naive CD8+ T cells sorted from blood. CDR3 in DNA: TGTGCCAGCAGTTTGGGGTCCTCCGGGACAGGGGCCAGGAAGCAGTACTTC. Translation gives CASSLGSSGTGARKQYF.